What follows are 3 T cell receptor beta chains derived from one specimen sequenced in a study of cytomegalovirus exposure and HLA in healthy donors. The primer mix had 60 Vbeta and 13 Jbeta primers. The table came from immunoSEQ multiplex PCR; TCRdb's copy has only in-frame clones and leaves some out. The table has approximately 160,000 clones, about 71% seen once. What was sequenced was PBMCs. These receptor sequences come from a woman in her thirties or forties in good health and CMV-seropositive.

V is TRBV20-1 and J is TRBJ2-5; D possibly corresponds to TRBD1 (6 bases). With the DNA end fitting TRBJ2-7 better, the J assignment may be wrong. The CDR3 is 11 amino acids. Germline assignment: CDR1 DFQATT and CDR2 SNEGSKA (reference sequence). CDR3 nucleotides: TGCAGTGCCAGGGGCTTACTCGAGCAGTACTTC. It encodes CSARGLLEQYF.

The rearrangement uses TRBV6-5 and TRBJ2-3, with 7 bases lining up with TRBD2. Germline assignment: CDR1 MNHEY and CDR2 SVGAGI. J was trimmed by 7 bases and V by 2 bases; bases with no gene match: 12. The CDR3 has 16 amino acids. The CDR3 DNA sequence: TGTGCCAGCAGTTACGGTGGACTAGGGCCGGGGAATACGCAGTATTTT. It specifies CASSYGGLGPGNTQYF.

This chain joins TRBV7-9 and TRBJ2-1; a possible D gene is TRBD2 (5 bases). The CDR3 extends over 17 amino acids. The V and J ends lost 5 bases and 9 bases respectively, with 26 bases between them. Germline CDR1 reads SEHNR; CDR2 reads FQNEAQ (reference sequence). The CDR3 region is CASSIRTVSSGGVEQFF. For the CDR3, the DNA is TGTGCCAGCAGCATAAGGACTGTATCATCAGGTGGGGTTGAGCAGTTCTTC.